Following are 10 T cell receptor beta chains from one sample sequenced in a study of T cells in Graves' hyperthyroidism and ophthalmopathy. Researchers took RNA transcripts and amplified the TCR beta CDR3 regions from them. Researchers ran a first-round RT-PCR on the TCR CDR3 using the HTBI primer set. TCRdb independently ran MiXCR on the multiplex PCR reads; one entry per CDR3 protein. The data contain hundreds of thousands of distinct CDR3 sequences, 13% to 15% of them singletons. Sequenced: blood. These receptors came from an older woman with Graves' ophthalmopathy.

This clonotype was picked up many times. The CDR3 nucleotides are TGTGCCAGCAGTTTATACACGACAGGGGGTGAAAAACTGTTTTTT. It translates to CASSLYTTGGEKLFF. J is TRBJ1-4 and V is TRBV28; TRBD1 agrees at 9 bases. V lost 1 base and J lost 7; bases outside the gene matches: 4. Germline V gene lookup returns CDR1 MDHEN and CDR2 SYDVKM. The CDR3 consists of 15 residues.

This chain links TRBV19 with TRBJ2-1; 7 nucleotides line up with TRBD1. The germline V gene encodes CDR1 LNHDA and CDR2 SQIVND (reference sequence). The CDR3 length is 16 residues. Trimming took 4 bases from V and 0 from J; bases not matched to a gene: 6. The CDR3: CASSRVTGSSYNEQFF. The CDR3 region has the DNA TGTGCCAGTAGTAGAGTGACAGGGAGCTCCTACAATGAGCAGTTCTTC. The full variable domain, completed using reference TRBV19 and TRBJ2-1, is DGGITQSPKYLFRKEGQNVTLSCEQNLNHDAMYWYRQDPGQGLRLIYYSQIVNDFQKGDIAEGYSVSREKKESFPLTVTSAQKNPTAFYLCASSRVTGSSYNEQFFGPGTRLTVL.

This rearrangement joins TRBV20-1 to TRBJ2-6; weak D call: TRBD1 (6 bases). Germline values: CDR1 DFQATT, CDR2 SNEGSKA (reference sequence). CDR3 length equals 14 residues. Trimming left V 5 bases short and J 6 bases short, with 14 bases between. The CDR3 DNA follows: TGCAGTGCTGCAGGGGCCCTCCTGGCCAACGTCCTGACTTTC. As protein: CSAAGALLANVLTF.

This clonotype was counted ten times or more. The chain couples TRBV11-2 to TRBJ2-1; D possibly uses TRBD1 or TRBD2 (5 bases each). Trimming shortened V by 3 bases and J by 11 bases, and 17 bases separated the two germline ends. This CDR3 contains 14 residues. Germline CDR1 is SGHAT and CDR2 is FQNNGV. The CDR3: CASSLLLVWGKQFF. The DNA for the CDR3 is TGTGCCAGCAGCTTGTTGTTGGTTTGGGGGAAGCAGTTCTTC.

This clonotype was seen ten or more times. The chain couples TRBV18 to TRBJ1-3; 9 bases line up with TRBD1. V dropped 3 bases and J dropped 3; count of bases not matched to a gene: 3. The CDR3 runs 15 residues. Germline V lookup: CDR1 KGHSH, CDR2 LQKENI. The DNA of the CDR3 is TGTGCCAGCTCACCGCGGGACAGGGATGGAAACACCATATATTTT. It is translated as CASSPRDRDGNTIYF. The full variable domain, its missing parts supplied by reference TRBV18 and TRBJ1-3, is NAGVMQNPRHLVRRRGQEARLRCSPMKGHSHVYWYRQLPEEGLKFMVYLQKENIIDESGMPKERFSAEFPKEGPSILRIQQVVRGDSAAYFCASSPRDRDGNTIYFGEGSWLTVV.

This chain connects TRBV19 to TRBJ2-5; the D gene is possibly TRBD2 (5 bases). This CDR3 is built from 13 residues. Germline V gene data show CDR1 as LNHDA and CDR2 as SQIVND (reference sequence). The V end lost 5 bases, the J end lost 5 bases, and 12 bases lay between the germline ends. The CDR3 region has the DNA TGTGCCAGTAGTGTCGCGGGTCTCGAGACCCAGTACTTC. Protein product: CASSVAGLETQYF.

The chain is built from TRBV4-1 and TRBJ2-7, with 10 nucleotides matching TRBD1. CDR3 length: 12 residues. Trimming removed 10 bases from V and 6 bases from J; junction bases left unmatched: 6. Germline V gives CDR1 MGHRA, CDR2 YSYEKL. Written as DNA, the CDR3 is TGCGCCACGGGACAGGGGATGGGCGAGCAGTACTTC. Its protein product is CATGQGMGEQYF.

This clonotype was detected many times. The rearrangement uses TRBV27 and TRBJ2-2; no clear D. This CDR3 is 13 amino acids long. The V end was cut by 6 bases, the J end by 1 base, with 6 bases between. Germline CDR1 MNHEY, CDR2 SMNVEV (reference sequence). CDR3 amino acids: CASSHWNTGELFF. For the CDR3, the DNA is TGTGCCAGCAGCCACTGGAACACCGGGGAGCTGTTTTTT.

V gene TRBV7-2 combines with J gene TRBJ2-5, with D perhaps assigned TRBD1 or TRBD2 (5 bases each). This CDR3 is 15 amino acids long. Trimming stripped 2 bases from V and 2 bases from J, with 12 bases between. Germline loops: CDR1 SGHTA, CDR2 FQGNSA. The CDR3 is CASSLKGTAQETQYF. CDR3 in DNA: TGTGCCAGCAGCTTAAAAGGGACCGCGCAAGAGACCCAGTACTTC.

This rearrangement joins TRBV29-1 to TRBJ2-3; either TRBD1 or TRBD2 may supply D (6 bases each). Per the germline V gene, CDR1 is SQVTM and CDR2 is ANQGSEA. Trimming took 0 bases from V and 5 from J, leaving 9 bases between them. This CDR3 comprises 13 residues. CDR3 coding DNA: TGCAGCGTTGAAGACGGGGGCGGAGATACGCAGTATTTT. It yields the protein CSVEDGGGDTQYF.